The 25 T cell receptor beta chains in this list originate from one sample, sequenced in a study of cytomegalovirus exposure and HLA in healthy donors. A multiplex PCR was run with 60 Vbeta primers and 13 Jbeta primers. Measured with immunoSEQ multiplex PCR; TCRdb has only the in-frame clones, and not every one. Of 180,000 or so clones in the sample, 70% to 90% were seen once. The source material was PBMCs. These receptors all stem from a man younger than 35 in good health and CMV-seropositive.

CDR3 DNA: TGCGCCAGCACCAGACTAGCGGGGGGTAACCAAGAGACCCAGTACTTC. Translating it yields CASTRLAGGNQETQYF. The genes are TRBV5-1 and TRBJ2-5; 13 positions agree with TRBD2. Germline V gene lookup returns CDR1 SGHRS and CDR2 YFSETQ. J lost 0 bases, V lost 6 bases, and 5 bases had no gene match. This CDR3 is 16 amino acids long.

The chain couples TRBV6-1 to TRBJ2-3; D call uncertain. Trimming stripped 4 bases from V and 4 bases from J, with 9 bases between. The CDR3 is 13 amino acids. Germline V CDR1 and CDR2: MNHNS, SASEGT. CDR3 amino acids: CASSVQRADTQYF. CDR3 sequence (DNA): TGTGCCAGCAGTGTCCAGCGTGCAGATACGCAGTATTTT.

Only a few counts were recorded for this clone. V is TRBV6-1 and J is TRBJ2-7; 9 bases are shared with TRBD2. Germline V gives CDR1 MNHNS, CDR2 SASEGT. The CDR3 has 14 residues. The V and J ends lost 3 bases and 2 bases, in that order; junction bases with no gene match: 2. Written as DNA, the CDR3 is TGTGCCAGCAGTGAGAGCGGGGGGCCCTACGAGCAGTACTTC. This gives the protein CASSESGGPYEQYF.

V and J are TRBV7-6 and TRBJ1-5; TRBD1 is a possible D gene (6 bases). Per germline, CDR1 SGHVS and CDR2 FNYEAQ. Trimming pared 1 base from V and 0 bases from J, leaving 13 bases between. The CDR3 runs to 17 residues. Here the CDR3 reads CASSLGLGGGSNQPQHF. The CDR3 DNA follows: TGTGCCAGCAGCTTAGGTCTAGGGGGGGGTAGCAATCAGCCCCAGCATTTT.

The chain links TRBV2 to TRBJ2-3; the match to TRBD1 covers 8 bases. Losses at the gene ends were 8 bases for V and 4 bases for J; bases not matched to a gene: 8. The CDR3 spans 14 residues. Germline values: CDR1 SNHLY, CDR2 FYNNEI. In nucleotides, the CDR3 is TGTGCCAGCGGAAGACAGGGGTTGGCAGATACGCAGTATTTT. As protein: CASGRQGLADTQYF.

The rearrangement joins TRBV2 to TRBJ1-1, with a weak D call TRBD1 (6 bases). The V gene's germline CDR1 is SNHLY and CDR2 FYNNEI. The V gene lost 8 bases and the J gene lost 3 bases, with 16 bases spanning the gap. The CDR3 consists of 14 residues. The CDR3 loop reads CASYQGGVDTEAFF. CDR3 sequence (DNA): TGTGCCAGCTATCAAGGGGGGGTGGACACTGAAGCTTTCTTT. The whole variable domain, remainder taken from reference TRBV2 and TRBJ1-1, is EPEVTQTPSHQVTQMGQEVILRCVPISNHLYFYWYRQILGQKVEFLVSFYNNEISEKSEIFDDQFSVERPDGSNFTLKIRSTKLEDSAMYFCASYQGGVDTEAFFGQGTRLTVV.

This clone was seen just once. V usage is TRBV30 and J usage is TRBJ1-3; unclear D gene. The CDR3 is 12 amino acids. Germline V gene data show CDR1 as GTSNPN and CDR2 as SVGIG (reference sequence). Deletions cut 5 bases from V and 3 bases from J, with 8 bases between. The CDR3 bases are TGTGCCTGGGCCCAACTTGGAAACACCATATATTTT. Protein: CAWAQLGNTIYF.

The gene calls are TRBV18 and TRBJ1-5, with 7 bases that match TRBD1. CDR3 length equals 15 residues. J gave up 5 bases and V 3 bases, and 7 bases lay outside the gene matches. CDR1 KGHSH and CDR2 LQKENI come from the germline V gene. The CDR3 is CASSPDPQGYQPQHF. DNA of the CDR3: TGTGCCAGCTCACCCGACCCACAGGGGTATCAGCCCCAGCATTTT.

This rearrangement joins TRBV7-2 to TRBJ2-7; TRBD2 is a possible D gene (5 bases). With 4 bases removed from V and 4 bases from J, the gap between germline ends came to 14 bases. This CDR3 region has 14 residues. CDR1 is SGHTA, CDR2 FQGNSA, per germline. The CDR3 sequence: CASSSRTGNYEQYF. DNA for the CDR3: TGTGCCAGCAGCTCCCGGACCGGGAATTACGAGCAGTACTTC.

V gene TRBV18 combines with J gene TRBJ1-2, with D unresolved. Trimming took 3 bases from V and 8 from J, leaving 16 bases between them. The CDR3 loop spans 14 amino acids. From germline, CDR1 is KGHSH and CDR2 LQKENI. CDR3 DNA: TGTGCCAGCTCACCGGCCGGAAATTCGGGGGGCTACACCTTC. This translates into CASSPAGNSGGYTF.

V and J are TRBV4-1 and TRBJ2-2; tentative D call: TRBD2 (5 bases). Germline V gene sequence: CDR1 MGHRA, CDR2 YSYEKL. The ends were cut back, 5 bases at V and 1 base at J, with 8 bases in the middle. The CDR3 sequence is 14 residues long. For the CDR3, the DNA is TGCGCCAGCAGCTTCGGACTGAACACCGGGGAGCTGTTTTTT. As protein: CASSFGLNTGELFF.

The J gene is TRBJ2-1, the V gene TRBV7-2, with D perhaps TRBD1 (5 bases). The CDR3 spans 14 residues. Per the germline V gene, CDR1 is SGHTA and CDR2 is FQGNSA. Between the trimmed V and J ends, which lost 3 bases and 3 bases, there was a span of 9 bases. The DNA of the CDR3 is TGTGCCAGCAGCTTTGGGGCAGGCTACAATGAGCAGTTCTTC. This encodes CASSFGAGYNEQFF.

The genes are TRBV29-1 and TRBJ1-4; 9 bases agree with TRBD1. CDR3 size: 15 residues. V gave up 7 bases and J gave up 7 bases; unmatched junction bases: 13. The germline V gene has CDR1 SQVTM and CDR2 ANQGSEA. CDR3 in DNA: TGCAGCGCCGGCCAAAACACAGGGGGCCGTGAAAAACTGTTTTTT. Amino acid sequence: CSAGQNTGGREKLFF.

V gene TRBV19 combines with J gene TRBJ1-1; tentatively, D is TRBD1 (6 bases). V shed 7 bases and J shed 0 bases, with 12 bases lying between them. This CDR3 is 14 amino acids long. Per germline, CDR1 LNHDA and CDR2 SQIVND (reference sequence). The CDR3 region has the DNA TGTGCCAGTATTCGGACAGTCATGAACACTGAAGCTTTCTTT. This encodes CASIRTVMNTEAFF.

In the case of this clone: Other DNA variants within this sample encode the same CDR3. This rearrangement joins TRBV11-2 to TRBJ2-7; D gene unclear. Per germline, CDR1 SGHAT and CDR2 FQNNGV. V was shortened by 1 base and J by 6 bases, with 7 bases between the two germline ends. The CDR3 runs to 12 residues. The CDR3 reads CASSLGGPEQYF. Here the CDR3 DNA reads TGTGCCAGCAGCTTAGGTGGGCCCGAGCAGTACTTC. Full variable domain (remainder filled in from reference TRBV11-2 and TRBJ2-7): EAGVAQSPRYKIIEKRQSVAFWCNPISGHATLYWYQQILGQGPKLLIQFQNNGVVDDSQLPKDRFSAERLKGVDSTLKIQPAKLEDSAVYLCASSLGGPEQYFGPGTRLTVT.

This clone was seen only a few times. This sequence joins TRBV7-6 and TRBJ1-1; D gene unclear. Trimming took off 5 bases at V and 1 base at J, with 17 bases between the two ends. CDR3 length: 16 residues. Germline assignment: CDR1 SGHVS and CDR2 FNYEAQ. The CDR3 nucleotides read TGTGCCAGCAGCGTCTCTTGGGCCAGCGGGAACACTGAAGCTTTCTTT. The encoded protein is CASSVSWASGNTEAFF.

J is TRBJ2-1 and V is TRBV18, with D possibly TRBD1 on 5 matching bases. The CDR3 covers 16 residues. The ends were cut back, 3 bases at V and 4 bases at J, with 16 bases in the middle. Germline CDR1 and CDR2: KGHSH and LQKENI. CDR3 loop: CASSPVFGQGYNEQFF. The CDR3 nucleotides read TGTGCCAGCTCACCGGTGTTTGGGCAGGGATACAATGAGCAGTTCTTC.

The chain combines TRBV6-6 with TRBJ1-2; 7 nucleotides agree with TRBD1. This CDR3 has 15 residues. Germline V gives CDR1 MNHNY, CDR2 SVGAGI (reference sequence). The trim removed 7 bases at V and 0 bases at J, leaving 8 bases unmatched. CDR3 DNA sequence: TGTGCCAGCACCGGGACAGCTTTAGCTAACTATGGCTACACCTTC. It is translated as CASTGTALANYGYTF.

J is TRBJ2-5 and V is TRBV7-2, with TRBD2 matching over 8 bases. With V trimmed by 5 bases and J by 2 bases, 7 bases remained unmatched. The CDR3 spans 15 residues. Germline V gives CDR1 SGHTA, CDR2 FQGNSA. For the CDR3, the DNA is TGTGCCAGCAGCACGGGGACTAGGAGACAAGAGACCCAGTACTTC. Amino acid sequence: CASSTGTRRQETQYF.

The rearrangement links TRBV27 to TRBJ1-2; 9 bases are shared with TRBD1. After removal of 8 bases from V and 5 bases from J, the junction contained 15 bases not matched to a gene. Per the germline V gene, CDR1 is MNHEY and CDR2 is SMNVEV (reference sequence). This CDR3 has 16 residues. CDR3 sequence reads: CASATSGTGYLYGYTF. DNA of the CDR3: TGTGCCAGCGCTACATCAGGGACAGGGTATCTGTATGGCTACACCTTC.

V and J are TRBV1 and TRBJ1-6; TRBD1, the D gene given by the table, was not confirmed from the DNA. TRBV1 is noted as a pseudogene. The CDR3 is 18 amino acids. As DNA, the CDR3 is TGCACCAGCCCGAACCGGGACAGGTACACCTCGGGTAATTCACCCCTCCACTTT. Its protein is CTSPNRDRYTSGNSPLHF.

This chain links TRBV5-5 with TRBJ2-7; perhaps TRBD2 as D (5 bases). Trimming cost V 5 bases and J 2 bases, with 14 bases left between them. The CDR3 extends over 14 amino acids. Per germline, CDR1 SGHKS and CDR2 YYEKEE (reference sequence). The chain's CDR3 is CASRRADNAYEQYF. CDR3 nucleotides: TGTGCCAGCAGGCGGGCCGACAACGCCTACGAGCAGTACTTC.

The chain has TRBV6-6 and TRBJ1-3; perhaps TRBD1 as D (5 bases). Germline CDR1 MNHNY, CDR2 SVGAGI (reference sequence). The ends were cut back, 5 bases at V and 0 bases at J, with 11 bases in the middle. There are 15 residues in the CDR3. The CDR3 loop reads CASSPRGISGNTIYF. The CDR3 nucleotides are TGTGCCAGCAGTCCCCGGGGGATCTCTGGAAACACCATATATTTT.

This chain links TRBV30 with TRBJ1-6; TRBD1 matches at 7 bases. CDR3 length: 14 amino acids. With 3 bases clipped from V and 4 bases from J, the junction kept 3 bases outside the gene matches. Germline CDR1 reads GTSNPN; CDR2 reads SVGIG (reference sequence). In DNA form, the CDR3 reads TGTGCCTGGAGCCGGACAGGATATAATTCACCCCTCCACTTT. It translates to CAWSRTGYNSPLHF.

The count of this clone is one. The chain is built from TRBV29-1 and TRBJ1-2; D remains unclear. The CDR3 runs to 13 residues. V was clipped by 6 bases and J by 0 bases, with 11 bases between them. Germline V gene lookup returns CDR1 SQVTM and CDR2 ANQGSEA. CDR3 sequence reads: CSVIGFTNYGYTF. For the CDR3, the DNA is TGCAGCGTCATCGGGTTTACTAACTATGGCTACACCTTC.